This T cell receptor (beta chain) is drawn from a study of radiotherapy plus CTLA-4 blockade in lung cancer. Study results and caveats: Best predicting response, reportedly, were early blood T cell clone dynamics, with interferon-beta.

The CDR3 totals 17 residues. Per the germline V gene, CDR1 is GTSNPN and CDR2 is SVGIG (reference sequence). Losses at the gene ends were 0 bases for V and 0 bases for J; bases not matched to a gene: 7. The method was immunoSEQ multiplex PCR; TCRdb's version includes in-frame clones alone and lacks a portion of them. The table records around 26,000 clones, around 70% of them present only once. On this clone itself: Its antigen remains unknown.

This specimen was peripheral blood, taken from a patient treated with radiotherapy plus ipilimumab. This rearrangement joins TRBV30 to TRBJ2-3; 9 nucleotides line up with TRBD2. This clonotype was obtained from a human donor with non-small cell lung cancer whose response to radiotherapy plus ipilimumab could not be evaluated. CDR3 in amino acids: CAWSVGLAGSSTDTQYF. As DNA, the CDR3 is TGTGCCTGGAGTGTAGGTCTAGCGGGATCTAGCACAGATACGCAGTATTTT.